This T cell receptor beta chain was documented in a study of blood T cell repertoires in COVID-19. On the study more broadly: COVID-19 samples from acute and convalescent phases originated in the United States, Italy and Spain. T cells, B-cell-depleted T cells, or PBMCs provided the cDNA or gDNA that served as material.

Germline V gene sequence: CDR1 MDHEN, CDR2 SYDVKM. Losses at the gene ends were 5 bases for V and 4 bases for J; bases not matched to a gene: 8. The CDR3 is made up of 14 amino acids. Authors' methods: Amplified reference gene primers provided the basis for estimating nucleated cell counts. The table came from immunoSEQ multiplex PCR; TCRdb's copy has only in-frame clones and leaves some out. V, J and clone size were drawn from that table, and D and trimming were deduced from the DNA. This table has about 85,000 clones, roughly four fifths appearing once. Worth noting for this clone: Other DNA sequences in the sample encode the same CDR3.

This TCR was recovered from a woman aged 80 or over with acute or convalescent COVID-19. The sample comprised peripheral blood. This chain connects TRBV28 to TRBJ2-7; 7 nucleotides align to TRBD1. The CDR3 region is CASSLDRVVYEQYF. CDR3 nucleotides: TGTGCCAGCAGTCTAGACAGGGTAGTATACGAGCAGTACTTC.